This paragraph covers one TCR beta chain sequence. Its antigen is as yet unknown. These data come from a study of T cell responses to AZD1222 COVID-19 vaccine. Assay: immunoSEQ multiplex PCR; the TCRdb copy retains only in-frame clones and omits some. The sample carries some 96,000 clones, around 90% recorded once. The CDR3 sequence is 15 residues long. After removal of 1 base from V and 8 bases from J, the junction contained 11 bases not matched to a gene. Germline loops: CDR1 GTSNPN, CDR2 SVGIG (reference sequence). Study outcomes and limitations: Spike-specific TCR repertoires showed rising breadth and depth after two AZD1222 doses. Vaccine-associated CD4 TCRs spanned spike, dominant at 160-218 and 743-854. White British ancestry dominated among donors, who included more females, and clonal diversity was possibly underestimated. All repertoire sampling was performed exclusively after the peak T cell response.

V is TRBV30 and J is TRBJ1-2, with 9 bases identical to TRBD1. This TCR was sampled from an adult in good health. Specimen: peripheral blood, collected on day 0 of AZD1222 vaccination. CDR3 in DNA: TGTGCCTGGAGTGAAGGACAGGGGCTACTGGGCGGCTACACCTTC. Translated, it gives CAWSEGQGLLGGYTF.